This TCR beta chain was retrieved from a study of blood T cell repertoires in COVID-19. The CDR3 covers 15 residues. CDR1 MNHEY and CDR2 SVGAGI come from the germline V gene. The V and J ends lost 5 bases and 0 bases respectively, with 11 bases between them. Clones were sequenced by immunoSEQ multiplex PCR, and TCRdb holds only the in-frame ones, with some missing. The sample lists fewer than 350,000 clones, 91% occurring once. The sequence derives from a man aged 35-49 years who had been exposed to COVID-19. The sample comprised PBMCs or T cells enriched from blood (not recorded which). The J gene is TRBJ1-3, the V gene TRBV6-5; D uncertain. The CDR3 DNA is TGTGCCAGCAGTCCGACTTCGGGCTCTGGAAACACCATATATTTT. This translates into CASSPTSGSGNTIYF.